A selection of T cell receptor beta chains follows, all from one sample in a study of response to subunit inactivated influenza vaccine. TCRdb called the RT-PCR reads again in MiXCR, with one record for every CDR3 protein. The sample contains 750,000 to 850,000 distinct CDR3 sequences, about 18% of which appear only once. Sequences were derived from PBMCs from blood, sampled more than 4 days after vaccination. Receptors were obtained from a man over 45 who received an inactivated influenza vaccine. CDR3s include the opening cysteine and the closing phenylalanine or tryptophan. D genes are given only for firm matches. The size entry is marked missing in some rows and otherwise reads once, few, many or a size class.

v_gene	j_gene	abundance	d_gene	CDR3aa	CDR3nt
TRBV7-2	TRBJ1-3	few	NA	CASSLVAVTSGNTIYF	TGTGCCAGCAGCTTAGTAGCGGTTACATCTGGAAACACCATATATTTT
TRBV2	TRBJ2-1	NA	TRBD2	CASSHPGLAGAVLPGGNEQFF	TGTGCCAGCAGTCACCCCGGGCTAGCGGGGGCCGTACTCCCCGGGGGCAATGAGCAGTTCTTC
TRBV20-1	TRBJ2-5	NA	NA	CSASGPLIRRETQYF	TGCAGTGCTAGCGGGCCCCTGATCCGACGAGAGACCCAGTACTTC
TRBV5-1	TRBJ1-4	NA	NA	CASSSDTTAEKLFF	TGCGCCAGCAGCTCAGATACTACAGCGGAAAAACTGTTTTTT
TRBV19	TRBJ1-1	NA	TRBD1	CASSTRQGYTEAFF	TGTGCCAGTAGTACCCGACAGGGATACACTGAAGCTTTCTTT
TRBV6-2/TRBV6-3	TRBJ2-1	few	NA	CASGEQAPYNEQFF	TGTGCCAGCGGGGAACAGGCACCCTACAATGAGCAGTTCTTC
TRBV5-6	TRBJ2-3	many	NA	CASSLDTGTDTQYF	TGTGCCAGCAGCTTGGACACAGGCACAGATACGCAGTATTTT
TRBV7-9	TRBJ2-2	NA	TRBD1	CANTGTASGELFF	TGTGCCAACACCGGGACAGCTTCCGGGGAGCTGTTTTTT
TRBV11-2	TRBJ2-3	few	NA	CASSLFRVRADTQYF	TGTGCCAGCAGCTTATTTAGGGTCCGGGCAGATACGCAGTATTTT
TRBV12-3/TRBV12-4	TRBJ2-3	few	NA	CASRSRPGISGDTQYF	TGTGCCAGCAGGTCGAGGCCAGGTATTAGTGGAGATACGCAGTATTTT
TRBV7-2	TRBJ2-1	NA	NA	CASSPRLGQQFF	TGTGCCAGCAGTCCTAGGCTGGGCCAGCAGTTCTTC
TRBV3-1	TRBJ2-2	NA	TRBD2	CASRTSGRFGGELFF	TGTGCCAGCAGGACTAGCGGGAGATTCGGCGGGGAGCTGTTTTTT
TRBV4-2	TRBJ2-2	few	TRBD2	CASSQGGGLAVYTGELFF	TGTGCCAGCAGCCAAGGGGGTGGGCTAGCGGTCTACACCGGGGAGCTGTTTTTT
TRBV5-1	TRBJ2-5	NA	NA	CASSAGLGQETQYF	TGCGCCAGCAGCGCGGGACTGGGCCAAGAGACCCAGTACTTC
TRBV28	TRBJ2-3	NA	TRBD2	CASSLSPTSGSTDTQYF	TGTGCCAGCAGTTTATCCCCCACTAGCGGGAGTACAGATACGCAGTATTTT
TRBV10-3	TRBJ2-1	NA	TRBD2	CAISDSGRANNEQFF	TGTGCCATCAGTGATAGCGGGAGGGCCAACAATGAGCAGTTCTTC
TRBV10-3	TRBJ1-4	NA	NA	CAISEYLGTATSNEKLFF	TGTGCCATCAGCGAATACCTAGGGACCGCCACATCTAATGAAAAACTGTTTTTT
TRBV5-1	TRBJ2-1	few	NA	CASSWTVTEQFF	TGCGCCAGCAGCTGGACGGTCACAGAGCAGTTCTTC
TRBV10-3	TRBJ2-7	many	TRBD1	CASASRDRGYEQYF	TGTGCCAGCGCCTCCCGGGACAGGGGGTACGAGCAGTACTTC
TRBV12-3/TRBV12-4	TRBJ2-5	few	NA	CASSFGDSQETQYF	TGTGCCAGCAGTTTCGGCGATTCCCAAGAGACCCAGTACTTC
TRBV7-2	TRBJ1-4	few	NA	CASSSSKGAEEKLFF	TGTGCCAGCAGCTCCAGTAAAGGGGCAGAAGAAAAACTGTTTTTT
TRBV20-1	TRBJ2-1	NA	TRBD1	CSAWDSIKSLDEQFF	TGCAGTGCATGGGACAGCATCAAGTCGCTGGATGAGCAGTTCTTC
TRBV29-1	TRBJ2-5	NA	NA	CSVEPGRSGTQYF	TGCAGCGTTGAGCCGGGGCGGTCGGGGACCCAGTACTTC
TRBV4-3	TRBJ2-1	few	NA	CASSQGVSYNEQFF	TGCGCCAGCAGCCAGGGAGTCTCCTACAATGAGCAGTTCTTC
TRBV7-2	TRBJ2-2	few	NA	CASSLRQDANTGELFF	TGTGCCAGCAGCCTTAGACAGGACGCGAACACCGGGGAGCTGTTTTTT
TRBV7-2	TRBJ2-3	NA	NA	CASSRLAILDTQYF	TGTGCCAGCAGCCGGCTAGCGATCCTTGATACGCAGTATTTT
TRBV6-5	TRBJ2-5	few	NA	CASSSRARRTQYF	TGTGCCAGCAGTTCCCGAGCTCGGCGGACCCAGTACTTC
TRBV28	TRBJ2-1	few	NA	CASSLRPREQFF	TGTGCCAGCAGCCTTCGGCCTCGGGAGCAGTTCTTC
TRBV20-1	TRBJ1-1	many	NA	CSASLLGPIETEAFF	TGCAGTGCTAGCCTGTTGGGCCCGATCGAGACTGAAGCTTTCTTT
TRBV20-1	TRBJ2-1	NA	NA	CSAYGLPYYNEQFF	TGCAGTGCTTACGGACTACCCTACTACAATGAGCAGTTCTTC
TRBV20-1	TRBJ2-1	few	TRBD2	CSATLAGRYNEQFF	TGCAGTGCTACACTAGCGGGGAGGTACAATGAGCAGTTCTTC
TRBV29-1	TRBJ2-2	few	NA	CSVRGSRGRTNTGELFF	TGCAGCGTTAGGGGGAGCCGGGGCAGGACGAACACCGGGGAGCTGTTTTTT
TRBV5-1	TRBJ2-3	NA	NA	CASSLGVYTSTDTQYF	TGCGCCAGCAGCTTGGGGGTTTACACTAGCACAGATACGCAGTATTTT
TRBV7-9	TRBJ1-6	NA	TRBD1	CASSTHRGRNSPLHF	TGTGCCAGCAGCACACACAGGGGCCGCAATTCACCCCTCCACTTT
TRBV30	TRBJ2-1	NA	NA	CAGARKGTYNEQFF	TGTGCCGGGGCTCGGAAGGGTACCTACAATGAGCAGTTCTTC
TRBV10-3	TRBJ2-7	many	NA	CAIQSSSEQYF	TGTGCCATCCAGTCCAGTAGCGAGCAGTACTTC
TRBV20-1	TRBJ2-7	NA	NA	CSAPGRALRTDSYEQYF	TGCAGTGCCCCCGGGCGCGCATTGAGAACAGACTCCTACGAGCAGTACTTC
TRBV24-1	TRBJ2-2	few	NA	CATSDYGFVKRNTGELFF	TGTGCCACCAGTGATTACGGGTTCGTGAAAAGGAACACCGGGGAGCTGTTTTTT
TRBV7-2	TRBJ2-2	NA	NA	CASSPMISGTGELFF	TGTGCCAGCAGCCCAATGATTAGCGGCACCGGGGAGCTGTTTTTT
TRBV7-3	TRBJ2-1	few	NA	CASSLKHNEQFF	TGTGCCAGCAGCTTAAAACACAATGAGCAGTTCTTC
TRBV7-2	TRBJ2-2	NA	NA	CASSVRGGFRNTGELFF	TGTGCCAGCAGCGTCCGAGGGGGGTTTAGAAACACCGGGGAGCTGTTTTTT
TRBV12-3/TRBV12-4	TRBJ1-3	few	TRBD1	CASRTGTGVRNTIYF	TGTGCCAGCAGGACCGGGACAGGGGTTCGAAACACCATATATTTT